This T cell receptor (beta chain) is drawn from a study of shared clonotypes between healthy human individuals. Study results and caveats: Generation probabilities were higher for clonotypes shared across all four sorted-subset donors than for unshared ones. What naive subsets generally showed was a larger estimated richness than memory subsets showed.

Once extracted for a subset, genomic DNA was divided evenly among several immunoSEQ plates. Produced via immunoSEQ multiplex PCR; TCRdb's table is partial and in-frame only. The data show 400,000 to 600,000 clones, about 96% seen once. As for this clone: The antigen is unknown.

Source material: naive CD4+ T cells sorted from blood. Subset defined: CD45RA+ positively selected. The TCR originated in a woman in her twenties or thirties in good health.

CDR3 region: CASSEYRGETQYF. CDR3 coding DNA: TGTGCCAGCAGTGAATACAGGGGAGAGACCCAGTACTTC. The chain has TRBV6-1 and TRBJ2-5; 7 positions agree with TRBD1. The CDR3 length is 13 residues. The germline V gene has CDR1 MNHNS and CDR2 SASEGT. J was trimmed by 4 bases and V by 2 bases; bases with no gene match: 1.